This TCR beta chain was recovered during a study of vaccination and CD4 T cells after COVID-19. Study background: Convalescent persons amounted to six males plus four females, two of whom were Hispanic.

In the case of this clonotype: What it binds is unknown.

Scientists ran DNA taken from cultured CD4+ T cells through the Oncomine TCR Beta short-read assay for sequencing. TCRdb reprocessed the PCR reads via MiXCR and lists one record per CDR3 protein. Of about 12,000 distinct CDR3 sequences listed, under 35% are singletons. V was trimmed by 2 bases and J by 6 bases, leaving 14 bases between them. CDR3 length: 15 amino acids. Germline lookup yields CDR1 LNHNV and CDR2 YYDKDF (reference sequence). As for treatment: 10-day PBMC culture with coronavirus spike peptide pools or control peptides (ViraFEST assay). Under the ViraFEST approach, antigen-specific T cells were expanded with peptide pools and TCRs subsequently sequenced.

The sample consisted of CD4+ T cells from blood, cultured in vitro, taken after SARS-CoV-2 vaccination. The source of this sequence is a human donor who had recovered from COVID-19. The gene calls are TRBV15 and TRBJ2-1; D could derive from TRBD1 or TRBD2 (6 bases each). CDR3 sequence reads: CATSRNRGLGNEQFF. The CDR3 coding sequence is TGTGCCACCAGCAGAAATCGGGGGCTCGGCAATGAGCAGTTCTTC.